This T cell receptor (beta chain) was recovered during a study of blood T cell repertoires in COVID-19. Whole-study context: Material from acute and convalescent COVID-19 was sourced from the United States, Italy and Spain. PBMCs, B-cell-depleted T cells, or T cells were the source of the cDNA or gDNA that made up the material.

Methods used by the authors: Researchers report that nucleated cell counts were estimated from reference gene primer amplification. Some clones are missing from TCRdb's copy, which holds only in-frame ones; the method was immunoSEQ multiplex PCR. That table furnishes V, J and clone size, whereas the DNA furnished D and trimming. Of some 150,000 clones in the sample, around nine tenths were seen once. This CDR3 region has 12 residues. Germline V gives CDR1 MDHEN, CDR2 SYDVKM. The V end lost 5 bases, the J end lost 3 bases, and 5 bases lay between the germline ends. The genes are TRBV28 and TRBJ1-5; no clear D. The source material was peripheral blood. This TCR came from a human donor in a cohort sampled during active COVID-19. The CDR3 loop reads CASSIVNQPQHF. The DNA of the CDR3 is TGTGCCAGCAGTATAGTCAATCAGCCCCAGCATTTT.